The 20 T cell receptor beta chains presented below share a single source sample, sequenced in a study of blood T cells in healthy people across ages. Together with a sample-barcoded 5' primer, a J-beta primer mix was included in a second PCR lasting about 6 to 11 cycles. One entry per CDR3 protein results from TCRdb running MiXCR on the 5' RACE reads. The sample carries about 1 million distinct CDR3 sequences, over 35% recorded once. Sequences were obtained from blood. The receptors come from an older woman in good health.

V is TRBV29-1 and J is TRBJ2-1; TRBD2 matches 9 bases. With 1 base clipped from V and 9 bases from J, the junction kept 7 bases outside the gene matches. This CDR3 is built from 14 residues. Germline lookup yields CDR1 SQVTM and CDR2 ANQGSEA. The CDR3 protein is CSVEAGGRACEQFF. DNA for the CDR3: TGCAGCGTTGAAGCAGGCGGGAGGGCCTGTGAGCAGTTCTTC.

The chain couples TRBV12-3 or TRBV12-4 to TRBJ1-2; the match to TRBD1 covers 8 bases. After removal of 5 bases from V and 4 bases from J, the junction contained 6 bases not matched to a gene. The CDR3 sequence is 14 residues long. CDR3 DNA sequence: TGTGCCAGCAGTCGGGACAGGAGTCCCTATGGCTACACCTTC. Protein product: CASSRDRSPYGYTF.

CDR3 sequence (DNA): TGTGCCTCCGGGACAGGGCTGCCTGGGGCCAACGTCCTGACTTTC. This sequence encodes CASGTGLPGANVLTF. This rearrangement joins TRBV10-3 to TRBJ2-6; 9 positions match TRBD1. V shed 11 bases, J shed 2 bases, and the junction held 7 bases outside the gene matches. The CDR3 sequence is 15 residues long. The germline CDR1 and CDR2 sequences are ENHRY and SYGVKD.

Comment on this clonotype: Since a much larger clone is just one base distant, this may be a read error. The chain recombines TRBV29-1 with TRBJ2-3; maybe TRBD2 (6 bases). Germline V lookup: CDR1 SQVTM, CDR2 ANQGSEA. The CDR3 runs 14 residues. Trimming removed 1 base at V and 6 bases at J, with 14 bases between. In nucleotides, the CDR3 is TGCAGCGTTGAAGGTTGGGCGGGGAGTGATACGCAGTATTTT. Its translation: CSVEGWAGSDTQYF.

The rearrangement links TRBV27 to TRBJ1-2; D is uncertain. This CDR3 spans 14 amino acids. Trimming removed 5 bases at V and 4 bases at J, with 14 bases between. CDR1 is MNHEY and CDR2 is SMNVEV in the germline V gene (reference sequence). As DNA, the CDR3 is TGTGCCAGCAGTAAATCAACCATGATCTATGGCTACACCTTC. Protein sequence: CASSKSTMIYGYTF.

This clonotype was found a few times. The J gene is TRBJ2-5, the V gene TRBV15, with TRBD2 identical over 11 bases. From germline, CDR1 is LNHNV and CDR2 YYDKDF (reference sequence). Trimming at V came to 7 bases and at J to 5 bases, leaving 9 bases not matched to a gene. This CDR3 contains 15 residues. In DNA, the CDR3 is TGTGCCACCAAGGATATGACTAGCGGGATTGAGACCCAGTACTTC. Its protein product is CATKDMTSGIETQYF.

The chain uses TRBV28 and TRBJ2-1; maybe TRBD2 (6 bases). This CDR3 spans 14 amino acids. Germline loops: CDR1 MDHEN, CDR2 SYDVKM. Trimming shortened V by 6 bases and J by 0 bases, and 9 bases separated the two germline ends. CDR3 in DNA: TGTGCCAGCAGGGAGGGGATCTCCTACAATGAGCAGTTCTTC. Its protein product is CASREGISYNEQFF.

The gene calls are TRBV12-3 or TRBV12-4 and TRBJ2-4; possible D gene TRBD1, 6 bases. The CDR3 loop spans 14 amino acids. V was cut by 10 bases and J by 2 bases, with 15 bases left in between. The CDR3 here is CATLEGGTKNIQYF. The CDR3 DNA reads TGTGCCACTTTAGAAGGGGGTACCAAAAACATTCAGTACTTC.

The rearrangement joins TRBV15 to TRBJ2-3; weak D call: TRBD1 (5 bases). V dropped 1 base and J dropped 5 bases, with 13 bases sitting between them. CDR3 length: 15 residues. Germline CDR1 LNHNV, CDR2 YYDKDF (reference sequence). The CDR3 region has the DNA TGTGCCACCAGCAGAGTTCAAGGGGTTTTAGATACGCAGTATTTT. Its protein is CATSRVQGVLDTQYF.

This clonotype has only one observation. DNA for the CDR3: TGTGCCATCGGCGGGGGTAGAGACAATGAGCAGTACTTC. It encodes CAIGGGRDNEQYF. V is TRBV10-3 and J is TRBJ2-5; 7 bases fit TRBD2. Per the germline V gene, CDR1 is ENHRY and CDR2 is SYGVKD. The CDR3 is 13 residues long. The junction had 14 bases not matched to a gene; V was cut back by 8 bases and J by 11 bases.

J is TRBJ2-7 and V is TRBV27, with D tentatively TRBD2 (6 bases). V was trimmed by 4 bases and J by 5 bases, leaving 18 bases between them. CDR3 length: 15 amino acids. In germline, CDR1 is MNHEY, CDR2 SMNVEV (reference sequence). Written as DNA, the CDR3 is TGTGCCAGCAGTTCCCCGACTAGTCAACTCCACGAGCAGTACTTC. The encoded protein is CASSSPTSQLHEQYF.

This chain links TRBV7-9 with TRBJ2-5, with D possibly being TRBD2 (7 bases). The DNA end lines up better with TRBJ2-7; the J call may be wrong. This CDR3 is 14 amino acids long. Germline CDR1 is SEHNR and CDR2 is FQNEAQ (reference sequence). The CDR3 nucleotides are TGTGCCAGCGACAACGGGGGGCCAGACTACGAGCAGTACTTC. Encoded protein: CASDNGGPDYEQYF.

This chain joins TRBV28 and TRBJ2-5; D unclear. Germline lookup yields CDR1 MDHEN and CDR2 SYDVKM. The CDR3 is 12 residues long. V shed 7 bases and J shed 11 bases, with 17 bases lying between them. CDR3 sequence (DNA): TGTGCCAGCAATATCCCCAGTCTTGAGCAGTACTTC. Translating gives CASNIPSLEQYF.

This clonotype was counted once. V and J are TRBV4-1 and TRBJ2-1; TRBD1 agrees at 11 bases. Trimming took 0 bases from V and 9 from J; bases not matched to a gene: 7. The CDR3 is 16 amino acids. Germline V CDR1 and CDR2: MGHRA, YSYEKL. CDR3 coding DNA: TGCGCCAGCAGCCAAGATGAAGGGACAGGGGGAGCTGAGCAGTTCTTC. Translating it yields CASSQDEGTGGAEQFF.

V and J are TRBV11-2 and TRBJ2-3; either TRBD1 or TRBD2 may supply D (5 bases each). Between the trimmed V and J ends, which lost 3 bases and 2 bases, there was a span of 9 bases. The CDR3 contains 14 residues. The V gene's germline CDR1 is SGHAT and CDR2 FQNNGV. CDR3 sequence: CASSLGTLTDTQYF. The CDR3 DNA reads TGTGCCAGCAGCTTGGGGACCCTCACAGATACGCAGTATTTT.

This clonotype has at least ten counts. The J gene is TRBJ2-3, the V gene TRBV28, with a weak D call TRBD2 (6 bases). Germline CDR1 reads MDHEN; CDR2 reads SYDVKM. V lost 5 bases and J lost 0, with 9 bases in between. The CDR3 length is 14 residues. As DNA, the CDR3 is TGTGCCAGCAGTCCTAGCGTGAGCACAGATACGCAGTATTTT. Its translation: CASSPSVSTDTQYF.

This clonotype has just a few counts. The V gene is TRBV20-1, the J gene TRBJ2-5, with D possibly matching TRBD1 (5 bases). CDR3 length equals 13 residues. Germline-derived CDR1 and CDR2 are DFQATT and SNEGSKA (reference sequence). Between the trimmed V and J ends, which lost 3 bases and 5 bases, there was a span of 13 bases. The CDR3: CSASQGYAETQYF. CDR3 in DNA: TGCAGTGCTAGTCAGGGTTACGCGGAGACCCAGTACTTC.

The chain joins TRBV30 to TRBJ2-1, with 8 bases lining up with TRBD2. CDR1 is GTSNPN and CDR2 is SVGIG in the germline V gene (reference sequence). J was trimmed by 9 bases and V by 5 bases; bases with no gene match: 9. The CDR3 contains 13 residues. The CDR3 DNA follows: TGTGCCTGGCTCCAGCGGGAGCTTGGTGAGCAGTTCTTC. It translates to CAWLQRELGEQFF.

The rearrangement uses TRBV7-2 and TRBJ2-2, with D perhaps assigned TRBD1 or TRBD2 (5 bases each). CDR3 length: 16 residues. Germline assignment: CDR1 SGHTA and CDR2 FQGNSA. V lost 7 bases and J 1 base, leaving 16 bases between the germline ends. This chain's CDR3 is CASIPPGRGNTGELFF. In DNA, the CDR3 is TGTGCCAGCATCCCCCCAGGGAGAGGGAACACCGGGGAGCTGTTTTTT. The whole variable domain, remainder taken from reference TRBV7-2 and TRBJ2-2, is GAGVSQSPSNKVTEKGKDVELRCDPISGHTALYWYRQSLGQGLEFLIYFQGNSAPDKSGLPSDRFSAERTGGSVSTLTIQRTQQEDSAVYLCASIPPGRGNTGELFFGEGSRLTVL.

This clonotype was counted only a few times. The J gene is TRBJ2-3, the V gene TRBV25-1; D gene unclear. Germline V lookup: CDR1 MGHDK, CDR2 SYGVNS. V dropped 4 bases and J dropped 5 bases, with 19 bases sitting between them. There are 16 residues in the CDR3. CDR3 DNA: TGTGCCAGCAGTGCCCCCCGGGCGGAGATGGGAGATACGCAGTATTTT. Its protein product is CASSAPRAEMGDTQYF.